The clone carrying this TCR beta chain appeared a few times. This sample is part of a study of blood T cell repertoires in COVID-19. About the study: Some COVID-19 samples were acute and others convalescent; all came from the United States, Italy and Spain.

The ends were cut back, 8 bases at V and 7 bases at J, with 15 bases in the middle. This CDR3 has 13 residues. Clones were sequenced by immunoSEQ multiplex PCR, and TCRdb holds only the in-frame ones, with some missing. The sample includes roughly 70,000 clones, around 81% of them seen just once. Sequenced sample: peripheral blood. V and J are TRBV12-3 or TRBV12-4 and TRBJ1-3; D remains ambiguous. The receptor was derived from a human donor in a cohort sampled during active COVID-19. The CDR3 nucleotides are TGTGCCAGCGATTACTCACGCGGGAACACCATATATTTT. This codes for CASDYSRGNTIYF.